Shown below are 13 T cell receptor beta chains from a single sample sequenced in a study of OX40 agonist ivuxolimab in advanced cancers. Profiling relied on immunoSEQ multiplex PCR, and the TCRdb table lists in-frame clones only, not all of them. The sample includes around 99,000 clones, approximately 89% of them seen just once. Sample: CD4+ or CD8+ T cells sorted from blood, taken in a trial of the OX40 agonist ivuxolimab. All receptors come from an adult with an advanced solid tumor such as melanoma, head and neck, liver or kidney cancer.

The chain employs TRBV5-1 and TRBJ1-1, with D maybe TRBD1 (5 bases). V gave up 1 base and J gave up 4 bases, with 14 bases separating them. There are 15 residues in the CDR3. Germline V gene sequence: CDR1 SGHRS, CDR2 YFSETQ. The CDR3 DNA follows: TGCGCCAGCAGCTTGAACCGACAGTCGGGCACTGAAGCTTTCTTT. Its protein is CASSLNRQSGTEAFF.

The chain carries TRBV7-8 and TRBJ2-5; possibly TRBD2 for D (5 bases). The CDR3 consists of 14 residues. Germline values: CDR1 SGHVS, CDR2 FQNEAQ. V dropped 1 base and J dropped 5 bases, with 11 bases sitting between them. CDR3 region: CASSLEAGRETQYF. The CDR3 bases are TGTGCCAGCAGCTTAGAGGCGGGTCGGGAGACCCAGTACTTC.

The rearrangement uses TRBV19 and TRBJ2-1; 9 positions agree with TRBD2. The CDR3 consists of 17 residues. J lost 4 bases, V lost 4 bases, and 11 bases had no gene match. Germline-derived CDR1 and CDR2 are LNHDA and SQIVND (reference sequence). The CDR3 DNA reads TGTGCCAGTAGTACCCCAACGGCGGGAGGGATATACAATGAGCAGTTCTTC. It codes for CASSTPTAGGIYNEQFF.

The chain links TRBV9 to TRBJ1-1, with unresolved D. Per the germline V gene, CDR1 is SGDLS and CDR2 is YYNGEE. The CDR3 length is 14 residues. V lost 4 bases, J lost 6 bases, and 16 bases lay in between. The CDR3 DNA follows: TGTGCCAGCAGCCCCAGAACGCTTGGTGCTGAAGCTTTCTTT. Its translation is CASSPRTLGAEAFF. Looking up the rest from reference TRBV9 and TRBJ1-1 gives the full variable domain: DSGVTQTPKHLITATGQRVTLRCSPRSGDLSVYWYQQSLDQGLQFLIQYYNGEERAKGNILERFSAQQFPDLHSELNLSSLELGDSALYFCASSPRTLGAEAFFGQGTRLTVV.

The chain couples TRBV27 to TRBJ2-5, with D hard to call. V lost 0 bases and J 2 bases, leaving 4 bases between the germline ends. The CDR3 is made up of 13 amino acids. Per germline, CDR1 MNHEY and CDR2 SMNVEV (reference sequence). The CDR3 DNA is TGTGCCAGCAGTTTATCTATTCAAGAGACCCAGTACTTC. Amino acids: CASSLSIQETQYF.

The chain carries TRBV6-5 and TRBJ2-3, with D perhaps matching TRBD1 (6 bases). CDR1 is MNHEY and CDR2 is SVGAGI in the germline V gene. The CDR3 has 16 residues. Trimming took off 0 bases at V and 1 base at J, with 11 bases between the two ends. As DNA, the CDR3 is TGTGCCAGCAGTTACTCGTACTGGACAGGCACAGATACGCAGTATTTT. Protein: CASSYSYWTGTDTQYF.

The table lists this clone with a count of one. This chain links TRBV7-9 with TRBJ1-1; no firm D call. The germline CDR1 and CDR2 sequences are SEHNR and FQNEAQ (reference sequence). Trimming left V 1 base short and J 6 bases short, with 9 bases between. The CDR3 sequence is 13 residues long. The CDR3 reads CASSLGGSPEAFF. DNA for the CDR3: TGTGCCAGCAGCTTAGGCGGTTCCCCTGAAGCTTTCTTT.

The V gene is TRBV5-1, the J gene TRBJ2-7, with 14 bases fitting TRBD2. CDR1 and CDR2 from the germline V gene are SGHRS and YFSETQ. The CDR3 is 17 residues long. V trimming: 0 bases; J trimming: 3 bases; junction bases outside the gene matches: 5. Here the CDR3 reads CASSLVGTSGRLYEQYF. CDR3 DNA sequence: TGCGCCAGCAGCTTGGTGGGGACTAGCGGGAGACTCTACGAGCAGTACTTC.

This chain links TRBV11-2 with TRBJ2-7; 9 positions match TRBD2. V lost 11 bases and J lost 7; bases outside the gene matches: 9. The CDR3 runs to 12 residues. Germline V lookup: CDR1 SGHAT, CDR2 FQNNGV. CDR3 in amino acids: CASGGSGSEQYF. For the CDR3, the DNA is TGTGCCTCAGGGGGTAGCGGGAGTGAGCAGTACTTC.

The chain is built from TRBV7-3 and TRBJ1-1, with TRBD1 as a possible D gene (5 bases). The germline gives CDR1 SGHTA, CDR2 FQGTGA. The V end was cut by 5 bases, the J end by 2 bases, with 18 bases between. This CDR3 has 16 residues. The CDR3 protein is CASSPRAGGGNTEAFF. The CDR3 DNA follows: TGTGCCAGCAGCCCCCGCGCCGGTGGGGGAAACACTGAAGCTTTCTTT.

The rearrangement links TRBV27 to TRBJ1-4; D remains ambiguous. The CDR3 covers 11 residues. Germline CDR1 reads MNHEY; CDR2 reads SMNVEV (reference sequence). Trimming left V 4 bases short and J 5 bases short, with 2 bases between. The CDR3 bases are TGTGCCAGCAGTTGGAATGAAAAACTGTTTTTT. It codes for CASSWNEKLFF.

CDR3 protein: CASSQGAHAPYEQYF. The CDR3 DNA reads TGTGCCAGCAGCCAGGGGGCACACGCTCCTTACGAGCAGTACTTC. The V gene is TRBV5-6, the J gene TRBJ2-5, with 8 bases lining up with TRBD1. The J call may be incorrect, as the DNA end agrees better with TRBJ2-7. The CDR3 runs to 15 residues. Per germline, CDR1 SGHDT and CDR2 YYEEEE.

The chain is built from TRBV28 and TRBJ1-1; D is perhaps TRBD1 (5 bases). V lost 3 bases and J lost 7, with 15 bases in between. Germline V gene data show CDR1 as MDHEN and CDR2 as SYDVKM. The CDR3 is 14 residues long. The CDR3: CASSFRVLTLEAFF. The CDR3 DNA follows: TGTGCCAGCAGTTTCAGGGTCCTTACCCTTGAAGCTTTCTTT.